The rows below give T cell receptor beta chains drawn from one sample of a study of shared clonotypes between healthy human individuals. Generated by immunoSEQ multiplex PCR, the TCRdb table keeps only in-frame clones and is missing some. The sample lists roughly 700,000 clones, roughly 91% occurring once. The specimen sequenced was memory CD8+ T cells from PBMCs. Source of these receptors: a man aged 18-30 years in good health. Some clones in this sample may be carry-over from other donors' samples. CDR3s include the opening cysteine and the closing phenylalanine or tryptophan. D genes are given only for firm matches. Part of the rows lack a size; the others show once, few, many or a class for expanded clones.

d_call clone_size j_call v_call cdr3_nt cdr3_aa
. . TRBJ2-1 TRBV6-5 TGTGCCAGCAGTTACTCTGGGGGCCTCAATGAGCAGTTCTTC CASSYSGGLNEQFF
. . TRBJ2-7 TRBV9 TGTGCCAGCAGCCCCACCGGGGTCCCAGGGCGCAGAGAGCAGTACTTC CASSPTGVPGRREQYF
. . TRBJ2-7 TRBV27 TGTGCCAGCACCCCGTACAGGGACTCCTACGAGCAGTACTTC CASTPYRDSYEQYF
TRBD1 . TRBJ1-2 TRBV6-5 TGTGCCAGCAGCAATACCGGGACAGAGGTACCAATCATCTTC CASSNTGTEVPIIF
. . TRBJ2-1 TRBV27 TGTGCCAGCAGTTGGGTCGTGAACAATGAGCAGTTCTTC CASSWVVNNEQFF
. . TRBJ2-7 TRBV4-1 TGCGCCAGCAGCCTGAATTCCGGGACAAAGGAGCAGTACTTC CASSLNSGTKEQYF
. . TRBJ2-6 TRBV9 TGTGCCAGCAGCGGGCGTATGGGGGCGGCCTCTGGGGCCAACGTCCTGACTTTC CASSGRMGAASGANVLTF
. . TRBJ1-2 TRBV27 TGTGCCAGCGGCGGACGGGACTTTAACTATGGCTACACCTTC CASGGRDFNYGYTF
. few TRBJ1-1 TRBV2 TGTGCCAGCAGTAACCGACCTGGGACTGAAGCTTTCTTT CASSNRPGTEAFF
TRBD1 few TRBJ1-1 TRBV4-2 TGTGCCAGCAGCCGAACAGGGGCCACTGAAGCTTTCTTT CASSRTGATEAFF
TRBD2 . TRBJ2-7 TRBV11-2 TGTGCCAGCAGCGAGGGGACTAGCGGAACCTACGAGCAGTACTTC CASSEGTSGTYEQYF
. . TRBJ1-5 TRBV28 TGTGCCAGCAGCAACGGGAATATTTATTATAGCAATCAGCCCCAGCATTTT CASSNGNIYYSNQPQHF
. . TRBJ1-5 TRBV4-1 TGCGCCAGCAGCCAAGATTATGGCTTTCTTAGCAATCAGCCCCAGCATTTT CASSQDYGFLSNQPQHF